Shown below are 22 T cell receptor beta chains from a single sample sequenced in a study of blood T cell repertoires in COVID-19. The data were produced by immunoSEQ multiplex PCR, yet TCRdb's version contains in-frame clones alone and is incomplete. The sample comprises under 200,000 clones, roughly 90% of which are singletons, and approximately 0.77% rests with the top ten. Input material: PBMCs or T cells enriched from blood (not recorded which). The receptors were sampled from a woman aged 18 to 35 who had recovered from COVID-19.

The V gene is TRBV4-2, the J gene TRBJ1-3; D is possibly TRBD1 (6 bases). Germline CDR1 is LGHNA and CDR2 is YNFKEQ. V was shortened by 0 bases and J by 5 bases, with 17 bases between the two germline ends. This CDR3 contains 17 residues. The CDR3 here is CASSQDQAGDARNTIYF. The CDR3 DNA sequence: TGTGCCAGCAGCCAAGATCAGGCAGGGGACGCAAGAAACACCATATATTTT.

V and J are TRBV27 and TRBJ2-1; 8 bases are a match to TRBD2. Germline trimming cut 5 bases from V and 8 bases from J; bases unmatched to any gene: 14. CDR1 is MNHEY and CDR2 is SMNVEV in the germline V gene (reference sequence). This CDR3 is built from 16 residues. The CDR3 DNA reads as TGTGCCAGCAGTCTAACCGGGACTAGAGGCTTCGATGAGCAGTTCTTC. Amino acids: CASSLTGTRGFDEQFF.

The chain is built from TRBV18 and TRBJ2-7; 7 bases agree with TRBD1. V was pared by 6 bases and J by 2 bases, with 10 bases of the junction left unmatched. Germline assignment: CDR1 KGHSH and CDR2 LQKENI. There are 15 residues in the CDR3. DNA for the CDR3: TGTGCCAGCTCGATATCACAGGGGACCACCTACGAGCAGTACTTC. Translated: CASSISQGTTYEQYF.

The chain recombines TRBV21-1 with TRBJ2-1; the table assigns TRBD1, which was not confirmed against the DNA. TRBV21-1 represents a pseudogene. The CDR3 spans 15 residues. The CDR3 is CASTLGTGSGDEQFF. DNA of the CDR3: TGTGCCAGCACCCTGGGGACAGGGTCAGGCGATGAGCAGTTCTTC.

The J gene is TRBJ2-1, the V gene TRBV28; 12 bases fit TRBD2. V lost 8 bases and J lost 8; bases outside the gene matches: 16. The CDR3 covers 17 residues. CDR1 is MDHEN and CDR2 is SYDVKM in the germline V gene. As DNA, the CDR3 is TGTGCCAGCTTGACTAGCGGGAGCTTTCAGGCGTCCCATGAGCAGTTCTTC. Translated: CASLTSGSFQASHEQFF.

The chain has TRBV29-1 and TRBJ1-1; TRBD1 matches at 9 bases. Trimming at V came to 5 bases and at J to 5 bases, leaving 6 bases not matched to a gene. The CDR3 is made up of 13 amino acids. Germline V CDR1 and CDR2: SQVTM, ANQGSEA. CDR3: CSVSRDRATEAFF. As DNA, the CDR3 is TGCAGCGTTTCCCGGGACAGGGCGACTGAAGCTTTCTTT.

This clone has only one observation. The chain uses TRBV30 and TRBJ1-1, with D unresolved. CDR3 size: 11 residues. Germline CDR1 and CDR2: GTSNPN and SVGIG (reference sequence). The V gene lost 5 bases and the J gene lost 3 bases, with 7 bases spanning the gap. The CDR3 region has the DNA TGTGCCTGGGGCCGGGACACTGAAGCTTTCTTT. Translation gives CAWGRDTEAFF.

The rearrangement uses TRBV7-9 and TRBJ1-5, with no clear D. Germline V gene data show CDR1 as SEHNR and CDR2 as FQNEAQ (reference sequence). This CDR3 has 18 residues. V lost 2 bases and J 0 bases, leaving 17 bases between the germline ends. The CDR3 DNA is TGTGCCAGCAGCTTACCCATGCCAGCGAAATATAGCAATCAGCCCCAGCATTTT. It is translated as CASSLPMPAKYSNQPQHF.

This clone was seen a single time. The CDR3 nucleotides are TGTGCCAGCACGGCCCATGAGCGGCGAATCGAGCAGTACTTC. Translated, it gives CASTAHERRIEQYF. The rearrangement links TRBV2 to TRBJ2-7; a possible D gene is TRBD2 (5 bases). Germline V gives CDR1 SNHLY, CDR2 FYNNEI. The CDR3 spans 14 residues. Trimming removed 7 bases from V and 6 bases from J, with 19 bases in between.

V gene TRBV28 combines with J gene TRBJ1-1; 7 bases fit TRBD1. The CDR3 runs 13 residues. With V trimmed by 4 bases and J by 11 bases, 10 bases remained unmatched. Germline loops: CDR1 MDHEN, CDR2 SYDVKM. CDR3 amino acids: CASSSRQGSLAFF. Here the CDR3 DNA reads TGTGCCAGCAGTTCCAGACAGGGAAGTTTGGCTTTCTTT.

The chain has TRBV28 and TRBJ1-5, with D possibly being TRBD1 (6 bases). The V end lost 3 bases, the J end lost 4 bases, and 10 bases lay between the germline ends. The CDR3 runs 14 residues. Germline-derived CDR1 and CDR2 are MDHEN and SYDVKM. CDR3 amino acids: CASSLEQGNQPQHF. CDR3 DNA sequence: TGTGCCAGCAGTTTGGAGCAGGGGAATCAGCCCCAGCATTTT.

V gene TRBV28 combines with J gene TRBJ2-7, with 7 bases identical to TRBD2. V dropped 3 bases and J dropped 2; count of bases not matched to a gene: 19. CDR1 MDHEN and CDR2 SYDVKM come from the germline V gene. The CDR3 is made up of 19 amino acids. The chain's CDR3 is CASSFKATITGTTPYEQYF. The CDR3 DNA is TGTGCCAGCAGTTTCAAAGCGACGATAACCGGGACTACACCCTACGAGCAGTACTTC.

The rearrangement joins TRBV28 to TRBJ2-7; D gene unclear. The CDR3 runs 13 residues. The germline CDR1 and CDR2 sequences are MDHEN and SYDVKM. V dropped 6 bases and J dropped 7 bases, with 16 bases sitting between them. The CDR3 bases are TGTGCCAGCAGCCGTGACCCCACCGGGGAGCAGTACTTC. Protein: CASSRDPTGEQYF.

J is TRBJ2-7 and V is TRBV6-2 or TRBV6-3; maybe TRBD2 (5 bases). Trimming left V 2 bases short and J 2 bases short, with 7 bases between. The CDR3 is made up of 13 amino acids. Germline values: CDR1 MNHEY, CDR2 SVGEGT. The CDR3 DNA is TGTGCCAGCAGTTACCATAGCGCCTACGAGCAGTACTTC. Encoded protein: CASSYHSAYEQYF.

This sequence joins TRBV3-1 (or the pseudogene TRBV3-2) and TRBJ2-1, with D maybe TRBD2 (5 bases). There are 13 residues in the CDR3. The germline CDR1 and CDR2 sequences are LGHDT and YNNKEL (reference sequence). Trimming took off 4 bases at V and 8 bases at J, with 12 bases between the two ends. CDR3 region: CASSLRGSDEQFF. CDR3 sequence (DNA): TGTGCCAGCAGCCTACGTGGGAGTGATGAGCAGTTCTTC.

This clone was seen only a few times. The gene calls are TRBV5-1 and TRBJ2-2; TRBD2 matches at 10 bases. CDR1 is SGHRS and CDR2 is YFSETQ in the germline V gene. CDR3 length equals 16 residues. With 2 bases clipped from V and 6 bases from J, the junction kept 7 bases outside the gene matches. The CDR3, as DNA: TGCGCCAGCAGCTTAGGGGGACTAGCGACCCCCGGGGAGCTGTTTTTT. This gives the protein CASSLGGLATPGELFF.

J is TRBJ2-7 and V is TRBV5-1; tentatively, D is TRBD1 (5 bases). The germline V and J ends were trimmed by 0 bases and 1 base, with 8 bases remaining between them. This CDR3 is built from 14 residues. The germline gives CDR1 SGHRS, CDR2 YFSETQ. This CDR3 is CASSLDRSSYEQYF. The CDR3 DNA follows: TGCGCCAGCAGCTTGGACAGGAGTTCCTACGAGCAGTACTTC.

The rearrangement uses TRBV28 and TRBJ1-4; 7 bases map to TRBD1. The CDR3 spans 15 residues. CDR1 is MDHEN, CDR2 SYDVKM, per germline. The trim removed 3 bases at V and 12 bases at J, leaving 13 bases unmatched. Here the CDR3 reads CASSLGRQGIRELFF. The CDR3 bases are TGTGCCAGCAGTTTGGGGCGACAGGGAATTAGGGAACTGTTTTTT.

The chain carries TRBV7-6 and TRBJ1-6; 8 nucleotides line up with TRBD1. The CDR3 totals 14 residues. V shed 5 bases, J shed 9 bases, and the junction held 6 bases outside the gene matches. The germline V gene has CDR1 SGHVS and CDR2 FNYEAQ. DNA for the CDR3: TGTGCCAGCAGCCCTGGACAGGGTCGTTCACCCCTCCACTTT. Translating it yields CASSPGQGRSPLHF.

This clone occurred once. This chain links TRBV6-1 with TRBJ1-1; unclear D gene. From germline, CDR1 is MNHNS and CDR2 SASEGT. Trimming left V 1 base short and J 5 bases short, with 11 bases between. This CDR3 comprises 14 residues. As DNA, the CDR3 is TGTGCCAGCAGTGAAGGGGAGGGTGAAACTGAAGCTTTCTTT. Translation gives CASSEGEGETEAFF.

This clone came up a few times. The V gene is TRBV7-9, the J gene TRBJ2-7; D possibly corresponds to TRBD2 (6 bases). Germline CDR1 reads SEHNR; CDR2 reads FQNEAQ (reference sequence). This CDR3 comprises 14 residues. The germline V and J ends were trimmed by 5 bases and 2 bases, with 13 bases remaining between them. In DNA form, the CDR3 reads TGTGCCAGCAGCGCTAGCGCCTTAACCTACGAGCAGTACTTC. It encodes CASSASALTYEQYF.

The chain has TRBV10-1 and TRBJ2-7, with unresolved D. CDR1 is WNHNN, CDR2 SYGVQD, per germline (reference sequence). Trimming removed 0 bases from V and 0 bases from J, with 6 bases in between. The CDR3 totals 14 residues. As DNA, the CDR3 is TGCGCCAGCAGTGAGTCGGTCGGCTCCTACGAGCAGTACTTC. Translating gives CASSESVGSYEQYF.